This T cell receptor beta chain was profiled in a study of T cell responses to AZD1222 COVID-19 vaccine. Study observations and caveats: Mapped onto spike, vaccine-associated CD4 TCRs spanned it and were dominant at 160-218 and 743-854. Only after the peak T cell response were repertoires sampled.

The table came from immunoSEQ multiplex PCR; TCRdb's copy has only in-frame clones and leaves some out. The data contain over 150,000 clones, 90% to 95% of them singletons. The CDR3 runs 15 residues. V was clipped by 0 bases and J by 1 base, with 11 bases between them. Per the germline V gene, CDR1 is SGHNT and CDR2 is YYREEE (reference sequence). In the case of this clone: Its antigen is still unknown.

This chain joins TRBV5-4 and TRBJ2-7, with D uncertain. Sequenced material: peripheral blood, taken on day 0 of MenACWY control vaccination. This clonotype was obtained from an adult in good health. The CDR3 sequence: CASSLEGPRSYEQYF. The CDR3 bases are TGTGCCAGCAGCTTGGAAGGGCCCAGGTCCTACGAGCAGTACTTC.